A selection of T cell receptor beta chains follows, all from one sample in a study of regulatory T cells in long-lasting Graves disease. In TCRdb, the multiplex PCR reads were re-called with MiXCR into one record per CDR3 protein. This table has around 420,000 distinct CDR3 sequences, roughly 16% appearing once. The sample consisted of peripheral blood mononuclear cells (PBMCs), taken at new diagnosis, from a patient treated with antithyroid drugs. The receptors were gathered from a female donor with Graves disease. Both conserved end residues are part of each CDR3. The listing skips clone size in some rows; elsewhere it reads once, few, many or a size class.

>TRBV20-1|many
CSARDSRGAGETQYF
>TRBV24-1|many
CATSDNRLAGADNEQFF
>TRBV6-1|-
CASSGTVGGGQETQYF
>TRBV28|many
CASSSGWAGTAKNIQYF
>TRBV7-2|few
CASRQGGKNIQYF
>TRBV9|many
CASSVQGSGPSSYNEQFF
>TRBV14|many
CASSQRAGDYYGYTF
>TRBV15|many
CATSGMEYYGYTF
>TRBV28|many
CASSLLGGPNQPQHF
>TRBV28|-
CASSFYRTGGGGTIYF
>TRBV9|-
CASSVGGSSAYSYNEQFF
>TRBV20-1|many
CSARGRLANTGELFF
>TRBV5-1|many
CASSLAGGANEKLFF
>TRBV12-3/TRBV12-4|-
CASTPGRLASTNEKLFF
>TRBV15|-
CATRNDVQDYEQYF
>TRBV11-2|-
CASSSRAGGPYNEQFF
>TRBV28|many
CASRSPRRTYEQYF
>TRBV20-1|-
CSARRLTGDEAQYF
>TRBV5-6|few
CASSLEIGGFSYEQYF
>TRBV20-1|-
CSAQIQTQTARSYEQYF
>TRBV20-1|many
CSARGGRVLSNEQFF
>TRBV5-1|many
CASTSGRRNTEAFF
>TRBV27|-
CASRYNPVLSTDTQYF
>TRBV11-2|-
CASSDRFTRDRAAGANVLTF
>TRBV11-3|many
CASSSGASAYNEQFF
>TRBV7-2|-
CASSLGQTSYNEQFF
>TRBV3-1|many
CASSQVQGTEAFF
>TRBV5-1|-
CASSFERTEGNEQFF
>TRBV30|many
CAWSVLVGGNYEQYF
>TRBV12-3/TRBV12-4|many
CASSSRTGIKNIQYF
>TRBV5-8|-
CASSFQGAGRYEQYF
>TRBV6-1|few
CASRRVGEVTEAFF
>TRBV3-1|many
CASSQRGGGYNEQFF
>TRBV12-3/TRBV12-4|many
CASSPNSGNTIYF
>TRBV19|-
CASSIGQGAGNQPQHF
>TRBV5-4|-
CASSLDGAPETQYF
>TRBV5-6|few
CASSSRPQLDTQYF
>TRBV7-9|many
CASSSWTGRTGELFF
>TRBV27|-
CASSPADSYNEQFF
>TRBV28|many
CATKRTGGSYEQYF
>TRBV30|many
CAWSVLLAAPDTQYF
>TRBV9|many
CASSVGTSEPFNYGYTF
>TRBV28|-
CASITQGTSGNTIYF
>TRBV19|few
CASTPSGGTNTGELFF
>TRBV5-4|many
CASSLARDGAYEQYF
>TRBV7-9|-
CASSRQQGTEAFF
>TRBV6-6|many
CASSYSIIGGDYGYTF
>TRBV19|many
CASSIGQFIHGYTF
>TRBV3-1|-
CASSQIGTSGGANTGELFF
>TRBV27|many
CASSYGTGGGYTF
>TRBV24-1|few
CATSEAPSGTSTDTQYF